This T cell receptor beta chain was retrieved from a study of shared clonotypes between healthy human individuals. Sequenced by immunoSEQ multiplex PCR; TCRdb stores in-frame clones only, minus some. The sample consists of some 580,000 clones, 97% of them appearing once. As concerns this clone: The target antigen is unknown.

Points from the study as a whole: Across several donors, naive CD4 shared roughly 5%, naive CD8 more than 3%, memory CD4 roughly 2.4%, memory CD8 0.35% to 0.5%. Relative to clonotypes present in all four donors, those not shared had lower generation probabilities.

All participating donors were Caucasian adults from Nashville, Tennessee. Per germline, CDR1 MDHEN and CDR2 SYDVKM. The CDR3 runs 14 residues. V lost 1 base and J lost 3, with 9 bases in between. The V call is TRBV28, the J call TRBJ1-2; D is uncertain. Sequencing used naive CD4+ T cells sorted from blood. This sample's subset: CD45RA+ positively selected. This sequence originates from a woman younger than 45 in good health. The CDR3 loop reads CASSLSGVDYGYTF. The CDR3 nucleotides read TGTGCCAGCAGTTTATCTGGGGTGGACTATGGCTACACCTTC.